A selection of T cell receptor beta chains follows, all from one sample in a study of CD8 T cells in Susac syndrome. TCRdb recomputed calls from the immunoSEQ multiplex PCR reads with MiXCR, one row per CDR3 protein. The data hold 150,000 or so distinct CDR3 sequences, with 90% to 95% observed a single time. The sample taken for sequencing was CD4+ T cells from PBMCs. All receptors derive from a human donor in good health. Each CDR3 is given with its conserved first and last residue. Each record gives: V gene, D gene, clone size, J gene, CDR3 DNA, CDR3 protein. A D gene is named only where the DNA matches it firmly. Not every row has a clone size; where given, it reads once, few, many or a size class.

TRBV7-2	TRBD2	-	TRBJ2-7	TGTGCCAGCAGCTCTAGACTAGCGGGAGGCGAGCAGTACTTC	CASSSRLAGGEQYF
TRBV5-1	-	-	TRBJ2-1	TGCGCCAGCAGATTAGTGACAAGTTATGAGCAGTTCTTC	CASRLVTSYEQFF
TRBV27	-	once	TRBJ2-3	TGTGCCAGCAGAAATAGGGGAGGCGGGACAGATACGCAGTATTTT	CASRNRGGGTDTQYF
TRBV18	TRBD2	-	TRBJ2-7	TGTGCCAGCTCACCCGGACTAGCGGGAGACCTCTACGAGCAGTACTTC	CASSPGLAGDLYEQYF
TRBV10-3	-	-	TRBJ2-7	TGTGCCATCAGTGAGTCGCCCGGATACGAGCAGTACTTC	CAISESPGYEQYF
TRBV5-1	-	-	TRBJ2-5	TGCGCCAGCAGCTCAGCCCGGGACAATTACCAAGAGACCCAGTACTTC	CASSSARDNYQETQYF
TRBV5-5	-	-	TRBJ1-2	TGTGCCAGCAGCTTGGCCGCAACTGGCTACACCTTC	CASSLAATGYTF
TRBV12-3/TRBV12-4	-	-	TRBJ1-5	TGTGCCAGCAGTTTCGGGGACCTCAATCAGCCCCAGCATTTT	CASSFGDLNQPQHF
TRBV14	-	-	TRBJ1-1	TGTGCCAGCAGCCAAGAGGGGCGGCGTCTGGCTTTCTTT	CASSQEGRRLAFF
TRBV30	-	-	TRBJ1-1	TGTGCCTGGAGTGTGCGGCCGGATTACACTGAAGCTTTCTTT	CAWSVRPDYTEAFF
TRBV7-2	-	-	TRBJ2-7	TGTGCCAGCAGCTTAGGGGGCAGGAGCTTCTACGAGCAGTACTTC	CASSLGGRSFYEQYF
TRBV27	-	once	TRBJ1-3	TGTGCCAGCAGGCCCCTTAGGGGAGGAAACACCATATATTTT	CASRPLRGGNTIYF
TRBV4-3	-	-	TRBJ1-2	TGCGCCAGCAGCCAATCCGGGGGCCCTCAGGGCTACACCTTC	CASSQSGGPQGYTF
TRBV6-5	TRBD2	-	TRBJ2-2	TGTGCCAGCAGTGCCCTAGCGGGGATCGGGGAGCTGTTTTTT	CASSALAGIGELFF
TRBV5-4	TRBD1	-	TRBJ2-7	TGTGCCAGCAGCCCGCGACAGGGTGGAACCTCCTACGAGCAGTACTTC	CASSPRQGGTSYEQYF
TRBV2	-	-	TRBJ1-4	TGTGCCAGCATGAGGGACGGGAGAAATGAAAAACTGTTTTTT	CASMRDGRNEKLFF
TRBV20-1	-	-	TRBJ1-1	TGCAGTGCAACCGCTCCGAAGGGGGAAGCTTTCTTT	CSATAPKGEAFF
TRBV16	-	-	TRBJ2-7	TGTGCCAGCAGCCCTCGGGGGAGGCTCGGGGTTAATTGGTCCTACGAGCAGTACTTC	CASSPRGRLGVNWSYEQYF
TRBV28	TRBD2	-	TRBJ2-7	TGTGCCAGCAGTCTTAGCGGGAGTATGACCTACGAGCAGTACTTC	CASSLSGSMTYEQYF
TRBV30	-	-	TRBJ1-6	TGTGCCTGGAGTCGCTTCGGGGGTTTTGTGTCACCCCTCCACTTT	CAWSRFGGFVSPLHF
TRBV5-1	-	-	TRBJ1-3	TGCGCCAGCAGCGTGGGACCCAACTTAAGTGGAAACACCATATATTTT	CASSVGPNLSGNTIYF
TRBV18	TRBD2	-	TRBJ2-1	TGTGCCAGCCGCCCTAGCGGGAGAGTTGATGAGCAGTTCTTC	CASRPSGRVDEQFF
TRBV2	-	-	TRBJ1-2	TGTGCCAGCAGTGCAGCGGACTATGGCTACACCTTC	CASSAADYGYTF
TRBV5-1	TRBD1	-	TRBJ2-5	TGCGCCAGCAGCTTGGGGGGACAGTTGGAGACCCAGTACTTC	CASSLGGQLETQYF
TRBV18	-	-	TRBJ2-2	TGTGCCAGCTCATCTGGACTCTCGAACACCGGGGAGCTGTTTTTT	CASSSGLSNTGELFF
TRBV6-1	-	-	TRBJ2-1	TGTGCCAGCAGTGAATCCTTTGTTGTCGAGCGCAATGAGCAGTTCTTC	CASSESFVVERNEQFF
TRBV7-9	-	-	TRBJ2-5	TGTGCCAGCAGCTTAGGTCCGATCCAGCAAGAGACCCAGTACTTC	CASSLGPIQQETQYF
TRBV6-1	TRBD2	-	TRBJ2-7	TGTGCCAGCAGATTGGGGGGGTACTCCTACGAGCAGTACTTC	CASRLGGYSYEQYF
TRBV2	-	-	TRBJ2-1	TGTGCCGGTACCCGGAGTCCCTCCTACAATGAGCAGTTCTTC	CAGTRSPSYNEQFF
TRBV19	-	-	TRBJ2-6	TGTGCCAGTAGAACAGGGCGGGAAGGAGGACCCCGCTCTGGGGCCAACGTCCTGACTTTC	CASRTGREGGPRSGANVLTF
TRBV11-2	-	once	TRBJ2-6	TGTGCCAGCAGCTTCGGAACCGGGACGTCCCACTCTGGGGCCAACGTCCTGACTTTC	CASSFGTGTSHSGANVLTF
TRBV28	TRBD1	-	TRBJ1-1	TGTGCCAGCAGTTTAGGGACAGGGGGCCGAGAACAAGCTTTCTTT	CASSLGTGGREQAFF
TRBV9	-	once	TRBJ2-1	TGTGCCAGCAGCCCCACCTCGAGACACGATGAGCAGTTCTTC	CASSPTSRHDEQFF
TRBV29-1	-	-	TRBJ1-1	TGCAGCGTTGAAAGGAACTACGGAGGGGACGCTGGAGCTTTCTTT	CSVERNYGGDAGAFF
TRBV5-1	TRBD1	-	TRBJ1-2	TGCGCCAGCAGCCCAGGGGGGTCTCCCAGCTATGGCTACACCTTC	CASSPGGSPSYGYTF
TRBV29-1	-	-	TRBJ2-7	TGCAGCGTTGCGAACTCAGGGACCTACGAGCAGTACTTC	CSVANSGTYEQYF
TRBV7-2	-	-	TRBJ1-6	TGTGCCAGCAGCTTAGCGAAGGCAGCCAATTCACCCCTCCACTTT	CASSLAKAANSPLHF
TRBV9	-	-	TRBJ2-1	TGTGCCAGCAGCCCCGGCCAGGGCAATGAGCAGTTCTTC	CASSPGQGNEQFF
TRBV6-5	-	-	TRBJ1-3	TGTGCCAGCAGTTACTCGAGAGCGTCTGGAAACACCATATATTTT	CASSYSRASGNTIYF
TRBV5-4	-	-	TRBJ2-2	TGTGCCAGCAGCTCAACTACGAACACCGGGGAGCTGTTTTTT	CASSSTTNTGELFF
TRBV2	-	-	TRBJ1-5	TGTGCCAGCACCGGGGGGGGTCAGCCCCAGCATTTT	CASTGGGQPQHF
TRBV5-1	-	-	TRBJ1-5	TGCGCCAGCAGCTTCCAGGGTGGGGATCAGCCCCAGCATTTT	CASSFQGGDQPQHF
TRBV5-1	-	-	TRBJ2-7	TGCGCCAGCAAAGGCAGTGCGGCGGGGGCTGAGCAGTACTTC	CASKGSAAGAEQYF
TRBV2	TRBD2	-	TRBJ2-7	TGTGCCAGCAGTTGGACTAGCGGGGGGAGCTCCTACGAGCAGTACTTC	CASSWTSGGSSYEQYF
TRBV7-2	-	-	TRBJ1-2	TGTGCCAGCAGCCCCGTCTCCGGAGGGGGCTACACCTTC	CASSPVSGGGYTF
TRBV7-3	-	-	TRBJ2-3	TGTGCCAGCAGCCTCCAGGGGCCTTCCACAGATACGCAGTATTTT	CASSLQGPSTDTQYF
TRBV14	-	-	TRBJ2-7	TGTGCCAGCAGCGGCGGGATAAAGCTATACGAGCAGTACTTC	CASSGGIKLYEQYF